The table lists the clone carrying this T cell receptor (beta chain) with a count of one. Its antigen is not known. The PCR made use of 60 Vbeta and 13 Jbeta primers. The assay was immunoSEQ multiplex PCR, and TCRdb's table has in-frame clones only and misses some. The sample consists of some 170,000 clones, about 80% of them appearing once. Healthy people donating bone marrow made up the donors. The germline CDR1 and CDR2 sequences are MNHEY and SVGAGI. The CDR3 is 13 residues long. V shed 6 bases and J 8 bases; nucleotides not matched to a gene: 9. The data were taken from a study of cytomegalovirus exposure and HLA in healthy donors. Study at large: Most donors, 81% of more than 300 genotyped, fell in the Caucasian-associated ancestry cluster.

Findings of the study overall: A later analysis showed HLA-associated TCR beta chains outstripping equally common others in clonal expansion.

This clonotype was obtained from a woman aged 25-40 years in good health and CMV-seronegative. The chain couples TRBV6-5 to TRBJ1-1, with 7 bases lining up with TRBD1. What was sequenced was PBMCs. The CDR3 sequence: CASRDYKTGEAFF. DNA for the CDR3: TGTGCCAGCAGGGATTATAAGACAGGGGAAGCTTTCTTT.